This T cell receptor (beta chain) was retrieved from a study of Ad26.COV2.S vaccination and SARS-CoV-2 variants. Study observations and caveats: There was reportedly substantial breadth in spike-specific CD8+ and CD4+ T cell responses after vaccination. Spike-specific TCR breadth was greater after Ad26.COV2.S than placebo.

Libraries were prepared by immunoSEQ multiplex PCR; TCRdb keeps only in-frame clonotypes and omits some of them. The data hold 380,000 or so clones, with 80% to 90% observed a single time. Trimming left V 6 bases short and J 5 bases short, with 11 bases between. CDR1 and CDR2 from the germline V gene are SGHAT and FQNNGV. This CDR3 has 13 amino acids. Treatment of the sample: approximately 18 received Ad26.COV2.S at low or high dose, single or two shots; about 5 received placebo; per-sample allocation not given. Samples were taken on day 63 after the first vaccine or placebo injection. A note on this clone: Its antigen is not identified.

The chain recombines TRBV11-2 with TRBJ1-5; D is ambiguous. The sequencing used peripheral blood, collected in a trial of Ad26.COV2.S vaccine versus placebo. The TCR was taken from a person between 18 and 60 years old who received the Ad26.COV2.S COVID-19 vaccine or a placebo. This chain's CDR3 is CASSLAADQPQHF. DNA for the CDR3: TGTGCCAGCAGTCTTGCCGCTGATCAGCCCCAGCATTTT. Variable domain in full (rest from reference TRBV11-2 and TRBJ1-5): EAGVAQSPRYKIIEKRQSVAFWCNPISGHATLYWYQQILGQGPKLLIQFQNNGVVDDSQLPKDRFSAERLKGVDSTLKIQPAKLEDSAVYLCASSLAADQPQHFGDGTRLSIL.